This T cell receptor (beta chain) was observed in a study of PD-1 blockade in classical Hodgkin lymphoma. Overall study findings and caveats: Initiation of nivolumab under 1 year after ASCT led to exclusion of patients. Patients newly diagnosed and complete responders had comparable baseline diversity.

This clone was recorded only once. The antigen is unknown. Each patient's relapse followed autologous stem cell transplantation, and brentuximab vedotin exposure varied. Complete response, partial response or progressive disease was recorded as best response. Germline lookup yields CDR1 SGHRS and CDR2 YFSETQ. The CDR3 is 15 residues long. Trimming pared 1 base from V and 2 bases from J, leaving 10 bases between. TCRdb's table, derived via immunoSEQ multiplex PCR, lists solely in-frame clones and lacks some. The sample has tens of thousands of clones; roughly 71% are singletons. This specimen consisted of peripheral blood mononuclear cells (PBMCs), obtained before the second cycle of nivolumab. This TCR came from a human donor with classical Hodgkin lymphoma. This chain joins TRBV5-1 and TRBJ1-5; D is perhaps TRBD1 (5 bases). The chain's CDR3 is CASSLSSGGNQPQHF. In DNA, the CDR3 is TGCGCCAGCAGCTTGTCTTCGGGGGGCAATCAGCCCCAGCATTTT.